This TCR beta chain was found in a study of post-analysis software for immune sequencing data. Notes on the study in general: With TRBV5-6, TRBV5-1 and TRBV20-1 included, about five TRBV segments were more frequent in patients than in controls. The normalized Chao1 diversity of multiple sclerosis patients was significantly lower than that of controls.

This clonotype was seen more than once but under ten times. Its antigen remains unidentified. The library was made from cDNA and included unique molecular identifiers. TCRdb used MiXCR to reprocess the PCR reads, holding one entry per CDR3 protein. Of hundreds of thousands of distinct CDR3 sequences in the sample, around 64% are singletons; the top ten hold about 11%. V was clipped by 7 bases and J by 0 bases, with 13 bases between them. This CDR3 contains 16 residues. Germline values: CDR1 SNHLY, CDR2 FYNNEI. The rearrangement links TRBV2 to TRBJ2-6; D is undetermined. The source is a girl aged 2-10 years with multiple sclerosis. Sequencing input: blood. CDR3 nucleotides: TGTGCCAGCAAGTTGGGCGTATCCTCTGGGGCCAACGTCCTGACTTTC. Translated, it gives CASKLGVSSGANVLTF.